Below, 21 T cell receptor beta chains from the same sample are listed, as sequenced in a study of cytomegalovirus exposure and HLA in healthy donors. Some clones are missing from TCRdb's copy, which holds only in-frame ones; the method was immunoSEQ multiplex PCR. The sample holds about 110,000 clones; around 95% are singletons and the top ten take approximately 0.67%. Sequencing was carried out using PBMCs. These receptors were obtained from a woman younger than 35 in good health and CMV-seronegative.

J is TRBJ2-1 and V is TRBV10-3; TRBD2 matches 8 bases. This CDR3 has 15 amino acids. Trimming took 4 bases from V and 8 from J; bases not matched to a gene: 10. Per germline, CDR1 ENHRY and CDR2 SYGVKD. The CDR3 DNA reads TGTGCCATCAGTGTGGACGGGACTAGGATGTATGAGCAGTTCTTC. This translates into CAISVDGTRMYEQFF.

This clone appeared once. The chain links TRBV18 to TRBJ2-1, with 7 bases aligning to TRBD2. Trimming at V came to 3 bases and at J to 1 base, leaving 3 bases not matched to a gene. The germline V gene has CDR1 KGHSH and CDR2 LQKENI. The CDR3 runs to 15 residues. CDR3 nucleotides: TGTGCCAGCTCACCCGGCGGGGGATCCTACAATGAGCAGTTCTTC. Translated, it gives CASSPGGGSYNEQFF. The full variable domain, rest sourced from reference TRBV18 and TRBJ2-1, is NAGVMQNPRHLVRRRGQEARLRCSPMKGHSHVYWYRQLPEEGLKFMVYLQKENIIDESGMPKERFSAEFPKEGPSILRIQQVVRGDSAAYFCASSPGGGSYNEQFFGPGTRLTVL.

The rearrangement joins TRBV7-6 to TRBJ2-1; D gene unclear. V lost 2 bases, J lost 3 bases, and 5 bases lay in between. The germline V gene has CDR1 SGHVS and CDR2 FNYEAQ. CDR3 length: 13 residues. CDR3 DNA: TGTGCCAGCAGCTTATCCCACTACAATGAGCAGTTCTTC. This translates into CASSLSHYNEQFF.

V gene TRBV5-8 combines with J gene TRBJ1-5; TRBD1 is a possible D gene (6 bases). Between the trimmed V and J ends, which lost 4 bases and 4 bases, there was a span of 15 bases. The CDR3 length is 15 residues. In germline, CDR1 is SGHTS, CDR2 YDEGEE. The CDR3 loop is CASSLGGSINQPQHF. The DNA of the CDR3 is TGTGCCAGCAGCCTGGGGGGCAGTATTAATCAGCCCCAGCATTTT.

This chain joins TRBV2 and TRBJ1-2; 7 positions match TRBD1. Germline lookup yields CDR1 SNHLY and CDR2 FYNNEI. The CDR3 is made up of 15 amino acids. V shed 0 bases and J 8 bases; nucleotides not matched to a gene: 9. The CDR3 DNA follows: TGTGCCAGCAGTGAAGCGCGACAGGGAAGTTTCGGCTACACCTTC. It translates to CASSEARQGSFGYTF.

This clone appeared once. The chain employs TRBV7-2 and TRBJ1-4; D gene uncertain. The CDR3 loop spans 13 amino acids. V shed 5 bases and J shed 3 bases, with 7 bases lying between them. The V gene's germline CDR1 is SGHTA and CDR2 FQGNSA. In nucleotides, the CDR3 is TGTGCCAGCAGCATTCGTCCTAATGAAAAACTGTTTTTT. As protein: CASSIRPNEKLFF.

The chain links TRBV6-1 to TRBJ1-5, with 8 bases identical to TRBD1. Trimming at V came to 4 bases and at J to 4 bases, leaving 6 bases not matched to a gene. The germline CDR1 and CDR2 sequences are MNHNS and SASEGT. This CDR3 has 15 amino acids. CDR3 sequence (DNA): TGTGCCAGCAGTGGGACAGGGCCCGGTAATCAGCCCCAGCATTTT. The encoded protein is CASSGTGPGNQPQHF.

The chain carries TRBV19 and TRBJ2-2; 10 nucleotides agree with TRBD1. V lost 6 bases and J lost 5; bases outside the gene matches: 15. Germline CDR1 reads LNHDA; CDR2 reads SQIVND (reference sequence). This CDR3 contains 18 residues. The CDR3 bases are TGTGCCAGTAGCCCAGACAGGGGGCGGCTATCGAGGACCGGGGAGCTGTTTTTT. This encodes CASSPDRGRLSRTGELFF.

CDR3 residues: CASSLTSQAGTKETQYF. DNA for the CDR3: TGTGCCAGCAGCTTAACGTCCCAAGCCGGGACAAAGGAGACCCAGTACTTC. The rearrangement links TRBV7-6 to TRBJ2-5; a weak D match, TRBD1 (6 bases). The CDR3 length is 17 residues. Germline V gene lookup returns CDR1 SGHVS and CDR2 FNYEAQ. The V end lost 2 bases, the J end lost 5 bases, and 21 bases lay between the germline ends. Drawing the rest from reference TRBV7-6 and TRBJ2-5, the complete variable domain is GAGVSQSPRYKVTKRGQDVALRCDPISGHVSLYWYRQALGQGPEFLTYFNYEAQQDKSGLPNDRFSAERPEGSISTLTIQRTEQRDSAMYRCASSLTSQAGTKETQYFGPGTRLLVL.

This chain connects TRBV7-9 to TRBJ1-4, with D possibly matching TRBD1 (5 bases). V lost 4 bases to trimming and J lost 10 bases, with 22 bases between them. The V gene's germline CDR1 is SEHNR and CDR2 FQNEAQ (reference sequence). There are 16 residues in the CDR3. The CDR3 is CASSSQGVGSGGKLFF. The CDR3 DNA reads as TGTGCCAGCAGCTCTCAGGGCGTGGGCTCGGGGGGAAAACTGTTTTTT.

The chain carries TRBV15 and TRBJ2-5, with TRBD1 identical over 10 bases. CDR1 LNHNV and CDR2 YYDKDF come from the germline V gene (reference sequence). V shed 3 bases, J shed 3 bases, and the junction held 4 bases outside the gene matches. The CDR3 sequence is 15 residues long. CDR3 coding DNA: TGTGCCACCAGCAGCCCCGGGACAGGGGAAGAGACCCAGTACTTC. Translation gives CATSSPGTGEETQYF.

The genes are TRBV27 and TRBJ1-1; D might be TRBD1 (5 bases). The CDR3 extends over 15 amino acids. Germline lookup yields CDR1 MNHEY and CDR2 SMNVEV (reference sequence). Trimming left V 4 bases short and J 7 bases short, with 19 bases between. The chain's CDR3 is CASSSLPDRDIEAFF. The CDR3 DNA sequence: TGTGCCAGCAGTTCACTCCCCGACAGAGACATTGAAGCTTTCTTT.

The V and J genes are TRBV5-4 and TRBJ1-2; 9 bases are shared with TRBD1. The germline gives CDR1 SGHNT, CDR2 YYREEE (reference sequence). The length of the CDR3 is 15 residues. J lost 4 bases, V lost 4 bases, and 8 bases had no gene match. The CDR3 DNA reads TGTGCCAGCAGCCCCCAGTTGGACAGGGGCTATGGCTACACCTTC. It codes for CASSPQLDRGYGYTF.

This clone was recorded only once. The chain employs TRBV4-1 and TRBJ2-3, with 10 bases fitting TRBD2. Per the germline V gene, CDR1 is MGHRA and CDR2 is YSYEKL. There are 16 residues in the CDR3. V shed 4 bases, J shed 0 bases, and the junction held 4 bases outside the gene matches. CDR3 residues: CASSLRAGGSTDTQYF. In DNA, the CDR3 is TGCGCCAGCAGCCTAAGAGCGGGGGGGAGCACAGATACGCAGTATTTT.

The gene calls are TRBV27 and TRBJ2-7, with D unresolved. This CDR3 has 13 residues. Trimming cost V 3 bases and J 3 bases, with 9 bases left between them. Germline values: CDR1 MNHEY, CDR2 SMNVEV (reference sequence). CDR3 sequence reads: CASSFGGNYEQYF. DNA for the CDR3: TGTGCCAGCAGTTTTGGCGGAAACTACGAGCAGTACTTC.

This clone occurred once. The gene calls are TRBV28 and TRBJ1-5, with 7 nucleotides matching TRBD1. V dropped 6 bases and J dropped 7; count of bases not matched to a gene: 9. Germline CDR1 MDHEN, CDR2 SYDVKM. The CDR3 length is 14 residues. CDR3 amino acids: CASSHDRVRQPQHF. The CDR3 bases are TGTGCCAGCAGCCACGACAGGGTTAGGCAGCCCCAGCATTTT.

V usage is TRBV5-1 and J usage is TRBJ2-5; 7 bases map to TRBD1. After removal of 4 bases from V and 2 bases from J, the junction contained 14 bases not matched to a gene. The CDR3 length is 17 residues. The germline V gene encodes CDR1 SGHRS and CDR2 YFSETQ. The CDR3 DNA reads TGCGCCAGCAGCCCCGCCCCAATGGACAGGCTGCAAGAGACCCAGTACTTC. Translated: CASSPAPMDRLQETQYF.

As DNA, the CDR3 is TGTGCCAGCAGTCAGAAGGGGCGGTACTATGGCTACACCTTC. Translating gives CASSQKGRYYGYTF. The rearrangement uses TRBV7-2 and TRBJ1-2; a possible D gene is TRBD1 (5 bases). Deletions cut 6 bases from V and 3 bases from J, with 14 bases between. CDR3 length equals 14 residues. The germline V gene has CDR1 SGHTA and CDR2 FQGNSA.

The J gene is TRBJ2-1, the V gene TRBV7-9, with TRBD2 as a possible D gene (5 bases). The germline gives CDR1 SEHNR, CDR2 FQNEAQ (reference sequence). With 2 bases removed from V and 8 bases from J, the gap between germline ends came to 16 bases. The CDR3 spans 15 residues. CDR3: CASSLFAPGGHEQFF. The CDR3 region has the DNA TGTGCCAGCAGCTTATTCGCTCCAGGAGGCCATGAGCAGTTCTTC.

V is TRBV7-8 and J is TRBJ2-7; D gene ambiguous. This CDR3 region has 13 residues. Germline V gene sequence: CDR1 SGHVS, CDR2 FQNEAQ. Trimming left V 5 bases short and J 2 bases short, with 10 bases between. The chain's CDR3 is CASSPRDTYEQYF. The CDR3 DNA reads as TGTGCCAGCAGCCCGAGAGACACCTACGAGCAGTACTTC.

The chain couples TRBV7-9 to TRBJ1-5, with TRBD1 matching over 9 bases. CDR3 length: 17 residues. Germline V CDR1 and CDR2: SEHNR, FQNEAQ (reference sequence). V shed 5 bases and J 1 base; nucleotides not matched to a gene: 9. CDR3 protein: CASSIGYRGQSNQPQHF. The CDR3 DNA reads as TGTGCCAGCAGCATCGGCTACAGGGGGCAAAGCAATCAGCCCCAGCATTTT.